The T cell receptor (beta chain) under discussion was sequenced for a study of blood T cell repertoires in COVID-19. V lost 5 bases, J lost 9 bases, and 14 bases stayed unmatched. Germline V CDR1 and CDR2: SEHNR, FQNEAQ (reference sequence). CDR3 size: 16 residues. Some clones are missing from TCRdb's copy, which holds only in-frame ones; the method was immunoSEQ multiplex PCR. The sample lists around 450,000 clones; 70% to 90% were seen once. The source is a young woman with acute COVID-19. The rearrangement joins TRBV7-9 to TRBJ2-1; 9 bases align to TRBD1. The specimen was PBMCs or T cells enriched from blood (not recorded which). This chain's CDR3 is CASSRDRDVVFGEQFF. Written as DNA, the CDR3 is TGTGCCAGCAGCCGGGACAGGGATGTTGTCTTCGGTGAGCAGTTCTTC.